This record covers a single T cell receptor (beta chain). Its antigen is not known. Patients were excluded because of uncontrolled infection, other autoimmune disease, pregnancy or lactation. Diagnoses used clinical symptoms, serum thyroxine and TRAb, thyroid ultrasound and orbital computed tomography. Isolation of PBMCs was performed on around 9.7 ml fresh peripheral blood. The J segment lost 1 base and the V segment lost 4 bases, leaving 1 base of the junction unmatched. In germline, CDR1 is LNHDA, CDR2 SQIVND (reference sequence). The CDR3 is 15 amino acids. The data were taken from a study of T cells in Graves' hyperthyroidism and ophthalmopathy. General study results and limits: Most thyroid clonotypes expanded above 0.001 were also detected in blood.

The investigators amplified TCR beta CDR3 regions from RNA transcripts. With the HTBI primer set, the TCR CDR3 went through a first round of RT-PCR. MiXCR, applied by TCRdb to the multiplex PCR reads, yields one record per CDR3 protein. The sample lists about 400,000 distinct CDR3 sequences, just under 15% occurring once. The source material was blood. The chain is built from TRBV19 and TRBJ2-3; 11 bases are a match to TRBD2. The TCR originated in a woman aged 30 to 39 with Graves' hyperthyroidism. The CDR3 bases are TGTGCCAGTAGTACTAGCGGGAGGCGCACAGATACGCAGTATTTT. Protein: CASSTSGRRTDTQYF.